Described below is a single T cell receptor beta chain sequence and its context. A read error may explain this, as a much larger clone is one base away. This record comes from a study of blood T cells in healthy people across ages. A second PCR of 7 to 11 cycles used a sample-barcoded 5' primer and a J-beta primer mix. TCRdb reanalysed the 5' RACE reads using MiXCR and keeps one entry per CDR3 protein. The data contain about 670,000 distinct CDR3 sequences, over 40% of them seen just once; the ten biggest clones take up roughly 13%. With 0 bases clipped from V and 7 bases from J, the junction kept 6 bases outside the gene matches. The germline V gene has CDR1 SGHRS and CDR2 YFSETQ. This CDR3 has 15 amino acids.

J is TRBJ2-1 and V is TRBV5-1; 8 bases line up with TRBD2. The source of this sequence is an elderly woman in good health. The sequencing sample was made of blood. The CDR3 spells CASSLAQREINEQFF. CDR3 coding DNA: TGCGCCAGCAGCTTGGCCCAGCGGGAGATTAATGAGCAGTTCTTC.